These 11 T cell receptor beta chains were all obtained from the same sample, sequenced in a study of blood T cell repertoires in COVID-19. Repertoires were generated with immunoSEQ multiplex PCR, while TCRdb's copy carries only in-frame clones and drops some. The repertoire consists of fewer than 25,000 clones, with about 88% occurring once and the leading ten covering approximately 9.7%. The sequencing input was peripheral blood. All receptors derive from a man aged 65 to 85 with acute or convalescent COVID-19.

CDR3 nucleotides: TGTGCCAGCAGCTTGGGCCAGGGGCGGGATACGCAGTATTTT. This translates into CASSLGQGRDTQYF. This chain joins TRBV5-4 and TRBJ2-3; possibly TRBD1 for D (6 bases). V lost 0 bases and J lost 6, with 11 bases in between. The CDR3 extends over 14 amino acids. Germline V gives CDR1 SGHNT, CDR2 YYREEE (reference sequence).

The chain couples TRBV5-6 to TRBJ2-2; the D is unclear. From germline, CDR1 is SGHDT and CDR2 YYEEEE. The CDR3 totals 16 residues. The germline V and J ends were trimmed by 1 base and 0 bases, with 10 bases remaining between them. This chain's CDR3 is CASSLTGGTNTGELFF. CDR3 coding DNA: TGTGCCAGCAGCTTGACCGGCGGAACGAACACCGGGGAGCTGTTTTTT. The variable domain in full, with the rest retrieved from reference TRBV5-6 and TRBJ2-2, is DAGVTQSPTHLIKTRGQQVTLRCSPKSGHDTVSWYQQALGQGPQFIFQYYEEEERQRGNFPDRFSGHQFPNYSSELNVNALLLGDSALYLCASSLTGGTNTGELFFGEGSRLTVL.

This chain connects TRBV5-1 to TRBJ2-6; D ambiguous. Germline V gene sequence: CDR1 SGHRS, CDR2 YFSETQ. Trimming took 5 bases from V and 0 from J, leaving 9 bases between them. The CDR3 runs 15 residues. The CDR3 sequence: CASSGLNSGANVLTF. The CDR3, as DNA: TGCGCCAGCAGTGGCCTGAACTCTGGGGCCAACGTCCTGACTTTC.

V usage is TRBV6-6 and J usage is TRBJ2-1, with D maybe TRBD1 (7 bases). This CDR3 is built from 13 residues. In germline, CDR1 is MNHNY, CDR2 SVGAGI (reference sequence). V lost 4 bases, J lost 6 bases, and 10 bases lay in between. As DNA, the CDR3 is TGTGCCAGCAGTTTCCAGGGGGGCAATGAGCAGTTCTTC. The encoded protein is CASSFQGGNEQFF.

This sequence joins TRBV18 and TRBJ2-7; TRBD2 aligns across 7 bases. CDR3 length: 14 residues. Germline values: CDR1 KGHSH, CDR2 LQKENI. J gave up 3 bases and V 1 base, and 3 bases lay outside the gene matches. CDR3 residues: CASSPRDYLYEQYF. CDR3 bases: TGTGCCAGCTCACCACGGGACTACCTCTACGAGCAGTACTTC.

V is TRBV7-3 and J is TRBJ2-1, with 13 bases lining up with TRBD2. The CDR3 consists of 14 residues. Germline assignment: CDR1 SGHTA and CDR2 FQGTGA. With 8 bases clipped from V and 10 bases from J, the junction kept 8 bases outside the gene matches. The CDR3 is CASRSGLAGEEQFF. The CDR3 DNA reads TGTGCCAGCCGATCCGGACTAGCGGGAGAAGAGCAGTTCTTC.

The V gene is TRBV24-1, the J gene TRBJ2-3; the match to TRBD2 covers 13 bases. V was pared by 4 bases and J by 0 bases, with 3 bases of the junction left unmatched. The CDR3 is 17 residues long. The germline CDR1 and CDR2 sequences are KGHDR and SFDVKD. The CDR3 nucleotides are TGTGCCACCAGTGAGGGGACTAGCGGGGCTAGCACAGATACGCAGTATTTT. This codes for CATSEGTSGASTDTQYF.

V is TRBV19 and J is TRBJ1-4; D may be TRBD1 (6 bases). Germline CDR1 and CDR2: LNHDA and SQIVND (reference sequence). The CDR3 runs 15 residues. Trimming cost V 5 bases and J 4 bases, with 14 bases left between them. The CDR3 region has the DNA TGTGCCAGTAGTCCAGGGACACCAGATAATGAAAAACTGTTTTTT. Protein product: CASSPGTPDNEKLFF.

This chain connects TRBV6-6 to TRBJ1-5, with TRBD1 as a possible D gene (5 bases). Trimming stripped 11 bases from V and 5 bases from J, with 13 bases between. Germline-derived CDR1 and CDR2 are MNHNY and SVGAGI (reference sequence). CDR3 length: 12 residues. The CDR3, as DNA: TGTGCCGCAGGGTTAGGGGATCAGCCCCAGCATTTT. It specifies CAAGLGDQPQHF.

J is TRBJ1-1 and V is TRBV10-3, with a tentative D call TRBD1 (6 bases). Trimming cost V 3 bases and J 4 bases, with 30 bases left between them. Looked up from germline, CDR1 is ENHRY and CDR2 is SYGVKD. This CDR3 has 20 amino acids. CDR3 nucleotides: TGTGCCATCAGTGATGTTATTCGTGAGCGTGGGCGGGGGCCCAGCACTGAAGCTTTCTTT. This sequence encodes CAISDVIRERGRGPSTEAFF.

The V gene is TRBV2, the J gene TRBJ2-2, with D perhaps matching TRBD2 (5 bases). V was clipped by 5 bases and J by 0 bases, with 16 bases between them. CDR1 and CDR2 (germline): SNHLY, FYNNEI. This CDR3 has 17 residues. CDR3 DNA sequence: TGTGCCAGCAGTTTGCTTAGCGTACCCGCGAACACCGGGGAGCTGTTTTTT. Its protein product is CASSLLSVPANTGELFF.